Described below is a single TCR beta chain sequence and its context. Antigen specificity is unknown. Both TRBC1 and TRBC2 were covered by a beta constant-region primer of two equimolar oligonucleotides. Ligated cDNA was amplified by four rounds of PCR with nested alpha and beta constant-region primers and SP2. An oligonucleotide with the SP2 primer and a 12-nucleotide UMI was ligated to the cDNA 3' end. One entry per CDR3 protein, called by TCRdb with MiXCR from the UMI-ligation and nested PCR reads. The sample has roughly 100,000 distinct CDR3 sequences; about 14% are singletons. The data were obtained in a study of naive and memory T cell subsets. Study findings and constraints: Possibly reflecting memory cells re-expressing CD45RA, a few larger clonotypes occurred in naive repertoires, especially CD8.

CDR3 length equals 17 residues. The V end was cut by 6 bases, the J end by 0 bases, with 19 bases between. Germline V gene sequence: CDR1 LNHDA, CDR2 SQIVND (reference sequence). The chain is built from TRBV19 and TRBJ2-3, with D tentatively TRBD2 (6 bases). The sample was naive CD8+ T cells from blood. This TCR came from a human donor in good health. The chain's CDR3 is CASSGSYSGWSTDTQYF. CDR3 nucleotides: TGTGCCAGTAGCGGATCATATAGCGGTTGGAGCACAGATACGCAGTATTTT. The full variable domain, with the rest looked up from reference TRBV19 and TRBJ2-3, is DGGITQSPKYLFRKEGQNVTLSCEQNLNHDAMYWYRQDPGQGLRLIYYSQIVNDFQKGDIAEGYSVSREKKESFPLTVTSAQKNPTAFYLCASSGSYSGWSTDTQYFGPGTRLTVL.